This T cell receptor beta chain is from a study of cytomegalovirus exposure and HLA in healthy donors. Study-level points and caveats: The likely explanation for a cluster of highly shared sequence variants was sequencing artifact.

Worth noting for this clone: Its antigen remains unknown.

The PCR ran on 60 Vbeta and 13 Jbeta primers. TCRdb keeps only in-frame clones here, not all; method: immunoSEQ multiplex PCR. The sample includes 150,000 to 200,000 clones, 65% to 80% seen only once; the top ten take 1.6%. Sequenced material: PBMCs. The receptor's source is a young woman in good health and CMV-seronegative.

CDR3 region: CASSPPTGGPVGELFF. CDR3 DNA sequence: TGTGCCAGCTCACCACCCACGGGAGGGCCGGTCGGGGAGCTGTTTTTT. The V and J genes are TRBV18 and TRBJ2-2; 8 bases align to TRBD2. V was pared by 0 bases and J by 7 bases, with 7 bases of the junction left unmatched. Germline V gene data show CDR1 as KGHSH and CDR2 as LQKENI. The CDR3 has 16 amino acids.